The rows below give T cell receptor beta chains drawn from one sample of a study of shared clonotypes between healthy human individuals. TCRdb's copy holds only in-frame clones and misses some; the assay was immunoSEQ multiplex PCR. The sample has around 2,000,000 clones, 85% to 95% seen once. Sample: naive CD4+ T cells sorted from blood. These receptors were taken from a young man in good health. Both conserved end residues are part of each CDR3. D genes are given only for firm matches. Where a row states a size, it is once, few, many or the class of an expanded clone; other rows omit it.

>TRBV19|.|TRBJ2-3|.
CASSIGPGSDTQYF
TGTGCCAGTAGTATAGGGCCAGGGTCAGATACGCAGTATTTT
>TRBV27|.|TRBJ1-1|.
CASSLFGGNTEAFF
TGTGCCAGCAGTTTATTTGGTGGGAACACTGAAGCTTTCTTT
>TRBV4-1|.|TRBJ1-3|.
CASSQGQTAVDTIYF
TGCGCCAGCAGCCAAGGACAGACAGCCGTAGACACCATATATTTT
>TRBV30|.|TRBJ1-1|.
CAWGGGQPNTEAFF
TGTGCCTGGGGGGGCGGACAGCCGAACACTGAAGCTTTCTTT
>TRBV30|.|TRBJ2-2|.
CAWSVMLDTGELFF
TGTGCCTGGAGTGTGATGCTGGACACCGGGGAGCTGTTTTTT
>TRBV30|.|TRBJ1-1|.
CAWGRERGTEAFF
TGTGCCTGGGGCAGGGAGCGGGGGACTGAAGCTTTCTTT
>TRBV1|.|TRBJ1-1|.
CTSILIRDSGSEAFF
TGCACCAGCATTCTTATCCGGGACAGTGGCTCTGAAGCTTTCTTT
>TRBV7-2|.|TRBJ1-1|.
CASSLDTGYTEAFF
TGTGCCAGCAGCTTAGACACAGGGTACACTGAAGCTTTCTTT
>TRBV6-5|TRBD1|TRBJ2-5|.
CASSLQGYGGETQYF
TGTGCCAGCAGTTTACAGGGGTATGGTGGAGAGACCCAGTACTTC
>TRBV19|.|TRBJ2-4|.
CASSESSAKNIQYF
TGTGCCAGTAGTGAGTCTTCAGCCAAAAACATTCAGTACTTC
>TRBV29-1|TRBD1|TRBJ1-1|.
CSVAQGAEAFF
TGCAGCGTTGCTCAGGGGGCTGAAGCTTTCTTT
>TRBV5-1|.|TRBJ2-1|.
CASSLPAVSSYNEQFF
TGCGCCAGCAGCTTGCCGGCCGTCTCCTCTTACAATGAGCAGTTCTTC
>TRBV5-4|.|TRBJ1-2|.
CASSLAGRGPGGYTF
TGTGCCAGCAGCTTGGCCGGACGCGGGCCCGGAGGCTACACCTTC
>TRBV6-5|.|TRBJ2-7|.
CASSYAGAYYEQYF
TGTGCCAGCAGTTACGCGGGGGCCTACTACGAGCAGTACTTC
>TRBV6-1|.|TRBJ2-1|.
CASSVGQPYNEQFF
TGTGCCAGCTCAGTTGGTCAGCCTTACAATGAGCAGTTCTTC
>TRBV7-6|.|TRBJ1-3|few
CASSIRGSGNTIYF
TGTGCCAGCAGCATCAGGGGTTCAGGAAACACCATATATTTT
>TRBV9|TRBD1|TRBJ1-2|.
CASSAGQAVYGYTF
TGTGCCAGCAGCGCGGGACAGGCCGTCTATGGCTACACCTTC
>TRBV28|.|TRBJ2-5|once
CASSPYRAQETQYF
TGTGCCAGCAGTCCCTACAGGGCTCAAGAGACCCAGTACTTC
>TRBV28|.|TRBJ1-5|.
CASSSDSSNQPQHF
TGTGCCAGCAGTTCCGACAGTAGCAATCAGCCCCAGCATTTT
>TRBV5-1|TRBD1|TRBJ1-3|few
CASSLTATGSGNTIYF
TGCGCCAGCAGCTTGACCGCGACAGGGTCTGGAAACACCATATATTTT
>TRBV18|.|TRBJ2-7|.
CASSASTGSYEQYF
TGTGCCAGCTCAGCCAGCACAGGGTCCTACGAGCAGTACTTC
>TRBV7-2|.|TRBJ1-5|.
CASSFRDFQPQHF
TGTGCCAGCAGCTTCCGAGACTTTCAGCCCCAGCATTTT